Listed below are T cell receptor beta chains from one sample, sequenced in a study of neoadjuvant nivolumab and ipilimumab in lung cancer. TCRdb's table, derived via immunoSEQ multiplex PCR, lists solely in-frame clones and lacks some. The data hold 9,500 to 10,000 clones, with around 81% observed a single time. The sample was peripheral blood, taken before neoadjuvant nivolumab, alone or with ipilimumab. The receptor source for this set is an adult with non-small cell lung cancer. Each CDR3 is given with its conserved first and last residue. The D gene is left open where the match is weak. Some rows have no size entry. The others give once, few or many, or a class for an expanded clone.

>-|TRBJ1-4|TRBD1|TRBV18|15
CASSPPGTGREKLFF
TGTGCCAGCTCACCGCCTGGGACAGGTCGGGAAAAACTGTTTTTT
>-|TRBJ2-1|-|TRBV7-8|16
CASSLTRVISYNEQFF
TGTGCCAGCAGCTTGACTAGGGTCATCTCCTACAATGAGCAGTTCTTC
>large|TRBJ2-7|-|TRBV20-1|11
CSGRVDYEQYF
TGCAGTGGAAGGGTCGACTACGAGCAGTACTTC
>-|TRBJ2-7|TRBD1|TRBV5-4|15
CASSPPGDRAYEQYF
TGTGCCAGCAGCCCCCCCGGGGACAGAGCCTACGAGCAGTACTTC
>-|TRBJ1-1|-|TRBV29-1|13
CSVRVGVNTEAFF
TGCAGCGTCAGGGTAGGGGTGAACACTGAAGCTTTCTTT
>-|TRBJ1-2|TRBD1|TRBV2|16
CASTWPRQGSSYGYTF
TGTGCCAGCACTTGGCCAAGACAGGGTTCAAGTTATGGCTACACCTTC
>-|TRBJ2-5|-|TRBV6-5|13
CASSYGRGTGQYF
TGTGCCAGCAGTTACGGGCGAGGGACGGGGCAGTACTTC
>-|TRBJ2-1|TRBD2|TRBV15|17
CATSGWTGGGPKSEQFF
TGTGCCACCAGCGGGTGGACCGGGGGAGGGCCTAAGAGTGAGCAGTTCTTC
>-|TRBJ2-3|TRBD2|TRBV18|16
CASSNPGGSRTDTQYF
TGTGCCAGCTCAAATCCTGGCGGGAGTCGGACAGATACGCAGTATTTT
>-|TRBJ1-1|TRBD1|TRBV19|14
CASSLGQGRVEAFF
TGTGCCAGTAGTTTAGGACAGGGACGGGTTGAAGCTTTCTTT
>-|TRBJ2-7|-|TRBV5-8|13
CASSLGRLYEQYF
TGTGCCAGCAGCTTAGGCAGGCTCTACGAGCAGTACTTC
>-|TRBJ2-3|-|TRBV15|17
CATSSHQSASSTDTQYF
TGTGCCACCAGCAGTCATCAAAGTGCTTCTAGCACAGATACGCAGTATTTT
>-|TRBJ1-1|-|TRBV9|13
CASSVAANTEAFF
TGTGCCAGCAGCGTAGCTGCGAACACTGAAGCTTTCTTT
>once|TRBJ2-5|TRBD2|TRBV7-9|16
CASSSTSGRGQETQYF
TGTGCCAGCAGCTCGACTAGCGGGAGGGGGCAAGAGACCCAGTACTTC
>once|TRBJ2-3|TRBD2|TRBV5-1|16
CASSLTSGATTDTQYF
TGCGCCAGCAGCTTAACTAGCGGGGCCACCACAGATACGCAGTATTTT
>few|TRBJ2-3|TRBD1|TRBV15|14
CATSRDRATDTQYF
TGTGCCACCAGCAGGGACAGGGCGACAGATACGCAGTATTTT
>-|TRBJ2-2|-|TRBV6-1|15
CASSESSGVTGELFF
TGTGCCAGCAGTGAATCGTCAGGGGTCACCGGGGAGCTGTTTTTT
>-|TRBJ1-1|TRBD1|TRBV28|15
CASSLRDRVNTEAFF
TGTGCCAGCAGCCTCCGGGACAGGGTTAACACTGAAGCTTTCTTT
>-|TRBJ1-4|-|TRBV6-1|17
CASSELTWGAQGEKLFF
TGTGCCAGCAGTGAACTCACATGGGGGGCGCAGGGGGAAAAACTGTTTTTT
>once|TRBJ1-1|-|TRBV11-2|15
CASSLDRVTGTEAFF
TGTGCCAGCAGCTTAGATCGGGTCACTGGGACTGAAGCTTTCTTT
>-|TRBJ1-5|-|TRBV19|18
CASSSRGPTAGTNQPQHF
TGTGCCAGTAGCTCGAGAGGACCGACGGCGGGGACCAATCAGCCCCAGCATTTT
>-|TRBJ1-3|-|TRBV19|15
CASSPPGRAGNTIYF
TGTGCCAGTAGCCCCCCGGGCAGGGCTGGAAACACCATATATTTT
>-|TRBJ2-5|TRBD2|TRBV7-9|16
CASSFKASGSRETQYF
TGTGCCAGCAGCTTTAAGGCTAGCGGGAGTAGAGAGACCCAGTACTTC
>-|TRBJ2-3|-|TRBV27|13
CASSSTRVDTQYF
TGTGCCAGCAGTTCGACCCGAGTAGATACGCAGTATTTT
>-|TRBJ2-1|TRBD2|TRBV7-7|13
CASSSETSDEQFF
TGTGCCAGCAGCTCTGAAACTAGCGATGAGCAGTTCTTC
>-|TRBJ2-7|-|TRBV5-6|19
CASSLDAVGSGIYSYEQYF
TGTGCCAGCAGCTTGGATGCTGTCGGAAGCGGCATCTACTCCTACGAGCAGTACTTC
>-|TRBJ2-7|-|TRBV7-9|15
CASSSGSLSSYEQYF
TGTGCCAGCAGCTCGGGCTCCTTGAGCTCCTACGAGCAGTACTTC
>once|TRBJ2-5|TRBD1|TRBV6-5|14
CASSLDRVKETQYF
TGTGCCAGCAGCCTAGACAGGGTAAAGGAGACCCAGTACTTC
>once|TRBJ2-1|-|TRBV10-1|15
CASSDQSRSLNEQFF
TGCGCCAGCAGTGACCAAAGTAGAAGTTTGAATGAGCAGTTCTTC
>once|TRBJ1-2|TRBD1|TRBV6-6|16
CASSYSPNRGDYGYTF
TGTGCCAGCAGTTACTCTCCTAACAGGGGAGACTATGGCTACACCTTC
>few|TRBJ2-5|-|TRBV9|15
CASSDTLRGEETQYF
TGTGCCAGCAGCGACACCTTGAGGGGGGAGGAGACCCAGTACTTC
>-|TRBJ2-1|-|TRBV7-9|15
CASSLEGTDYNEQFF
TGTGCCAGCAGCTTAGAAGGGACCGATTACAATGAGCAGTTCTTC
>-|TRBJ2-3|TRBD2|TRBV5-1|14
CASNPGLATDTQYF
TGCGCCAGCAATCCGGGACTAGCGACAGATACGCAGTATTTT
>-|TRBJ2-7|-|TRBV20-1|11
CSATRKDEQYF
TGCAGTGCTACTAGGAAAGACGAGCAGTACTTC
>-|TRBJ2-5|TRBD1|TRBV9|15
CASSVGQGHIETQYF
TGTGCCAGCAGCGTCGGACAGGGTCATATAGAGACCCAGTACTTC
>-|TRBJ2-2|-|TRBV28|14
CATRGRASTGELFF
TGTGCCACAAGGGGGAGGGCTAGCACCGGGGAGCTGTTTTTT
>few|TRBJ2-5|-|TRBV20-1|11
CSASGQETQYF
TGCAGTGCTAGCGGACAAGAGACCCAGTACTTC
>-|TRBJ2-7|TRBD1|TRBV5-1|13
CASSWGQGGEQYF
TGCGCCAGCAGCTGGGGACAGGGGGGCGAGCAGTACTTC
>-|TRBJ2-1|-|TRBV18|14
CASSPGAGWDEQFF
TGTGCCAGCTCACCGGGGGCGGGCTGGGATGAGCAGTTCTTC
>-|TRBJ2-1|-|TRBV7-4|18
CASSLVGSSKESYNEQFF
TGTGCCAGCAGCTTAGTGGGCTCGTCGAAAGAATCCTACAATGAGCAGTTCTTC
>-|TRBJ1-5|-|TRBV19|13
CASRGRSNQPQHF
TGTGCCAGTAGGGGACGGAGCAATCAGCCCCAGCATTTT
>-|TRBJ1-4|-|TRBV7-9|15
CASSSPRGEGEKLFF
TGTGCCAGCAGCTCCCCACGGGGGGAGGGTGAAAAACTGTTTTTT
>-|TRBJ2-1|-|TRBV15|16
CATSRELGRVGNEQFF
TGTGCCACCAGCAGAGAGCTCGGCAGGGTCGGCAATGAGCAGTTCTTC
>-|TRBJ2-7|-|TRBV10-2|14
CASSETGYSYEQYF
TGCGCCAGCAGTGAAACAGGCTACTCCTACGAGCAGTACTTC